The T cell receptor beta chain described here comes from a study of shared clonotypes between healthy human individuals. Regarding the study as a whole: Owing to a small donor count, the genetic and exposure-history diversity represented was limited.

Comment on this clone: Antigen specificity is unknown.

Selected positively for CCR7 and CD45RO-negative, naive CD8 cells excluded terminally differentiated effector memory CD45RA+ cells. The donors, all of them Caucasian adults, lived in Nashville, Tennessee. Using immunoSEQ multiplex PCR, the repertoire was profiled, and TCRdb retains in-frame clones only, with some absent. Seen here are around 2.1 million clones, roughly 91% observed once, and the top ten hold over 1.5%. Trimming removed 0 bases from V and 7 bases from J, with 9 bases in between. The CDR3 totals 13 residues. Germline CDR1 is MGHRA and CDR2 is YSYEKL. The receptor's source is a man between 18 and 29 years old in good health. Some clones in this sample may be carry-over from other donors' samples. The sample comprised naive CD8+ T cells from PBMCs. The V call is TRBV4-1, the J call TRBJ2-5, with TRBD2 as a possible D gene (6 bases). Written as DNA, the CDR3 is TGCGCCAGCAGCCAAGAGAGTAGCGGGACCCAGTACTTC. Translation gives CASSQESSGTQYF.